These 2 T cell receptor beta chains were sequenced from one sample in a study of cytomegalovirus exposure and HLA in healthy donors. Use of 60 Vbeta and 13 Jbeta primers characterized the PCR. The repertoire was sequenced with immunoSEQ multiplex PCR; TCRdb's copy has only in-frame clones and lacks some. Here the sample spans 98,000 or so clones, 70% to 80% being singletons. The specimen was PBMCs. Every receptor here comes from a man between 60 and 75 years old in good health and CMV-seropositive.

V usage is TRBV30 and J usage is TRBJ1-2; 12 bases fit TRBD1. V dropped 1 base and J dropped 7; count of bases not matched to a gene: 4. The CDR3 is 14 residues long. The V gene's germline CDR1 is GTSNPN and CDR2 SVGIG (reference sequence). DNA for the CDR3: TGTGCCTGGAGTGCGGGACAGGGGGCGGTTGGCTACACCTTC. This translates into CAWSAGQGAVGYTF.

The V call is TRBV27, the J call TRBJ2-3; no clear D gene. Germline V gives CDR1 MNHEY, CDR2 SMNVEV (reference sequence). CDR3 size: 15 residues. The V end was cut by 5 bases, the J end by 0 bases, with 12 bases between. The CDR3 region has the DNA TGTGCCAGCAGTGCCCGACTGGCCAGCACAGATACGCAGTATTTT. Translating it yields CASSARLASTDTQYF.